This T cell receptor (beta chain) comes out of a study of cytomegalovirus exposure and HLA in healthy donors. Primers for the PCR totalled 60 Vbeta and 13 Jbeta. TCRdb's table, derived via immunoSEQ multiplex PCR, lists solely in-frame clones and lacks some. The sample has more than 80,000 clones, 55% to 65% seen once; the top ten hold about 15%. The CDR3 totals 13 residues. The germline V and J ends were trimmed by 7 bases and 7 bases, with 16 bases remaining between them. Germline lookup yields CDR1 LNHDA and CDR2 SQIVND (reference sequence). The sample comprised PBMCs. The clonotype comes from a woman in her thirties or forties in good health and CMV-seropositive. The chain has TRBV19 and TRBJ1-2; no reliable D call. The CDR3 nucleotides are TGTGCCAGTAAGGACTTGATATTAGGTGGCTACACCTTC. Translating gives CASKDLILGGYTF.